These T cell receptor beta chains were read from a single sample in a study of T cells after yellow fever vaccination. Each CDR3 protein gets one entry after TCRdb re-called the 5' RACE reads with MiXCR. The table has just under 600,000 distinct CDR3 sequences, about 13% seen once. This specimen consisted of PBMCs, obtained on the day of the yellow fever booster vaccination. Receptors were obtained from a man younger than 45 who received the YFV17D yellow fever vaccine. The CDR3 runs from the conserved cysteine through the conserved F or W. The order of the fields is clone size, V gene, J gene, D gene, CDR3 DNA, CDR3 protein. A D gene is named only where the DNA matches it firmly. Some rows have no size entry. The others give once, few or many, or a class for an expanded clone.

size: few
V: TRBV24-1
J: TRBJ2-5
D: TRBD1
DNA: TGTGCCACCAGTGACCAGACAGGGGGAGAGACCCAGTACTTC
CDR3: CATSDQTGGETQYF

size: few
V: TRBV7-9
J: TRBJ2-3
D: -
DNA: TGTGCCAGCAGCTTTTACCTAGCTCCGGGGTCAGATACGCAGTATTTT
CDR3: CASSFYLAPGSDTQYF

size: few
V: TRBV5-6
J: TRBJ2-5
D: -
DNA: TGTGCCAGCAGCTTTAGCGTGTCAGAGACCCAGTACTTC
CDR3: CASSFSVSETQYF

size: few
V: TRBV18
J: TRBJ2-3
D: -
DNA: TGTGCCAGCTCCCCTCCCGATGGCACAGATACGCAGTATTTT
CDR3: CASSPPDGTDTQYF

size: few
V: TRBV28
J: TRBJ2-7
D: TRBD1
DNA: TGTGCCAGCAGTCACCGGGACAGGCTATACGAGCAGTACTTC
CDR3: CASSHRDRLYEQYF

size: few
V: TRBV11-3
J: TRBJ2-2
D: TRBD1
DNA: TGTGCCAGCAGCCTGACCACCGGGACAGTTAACACCGGGGAGCTGTTTTTT
CDR3: CASSLTTGTVNTGELFF

size: -
V: TRBV20-1
J: TRBJ2-3
D: TRBD2
DNA: TGCAGTGCTAGCTTACTAGCGGGAAGTTCTAGCACAGATACGCAGTATTTT
CDR3: CSASLLAGSSSTDTQYF

size: -
V: TRBV7-2
J: TRBJ1-1
D: -
DNA: TGTGCCAGCAGCGCGCAGGGTGTAGGTACTGAAGCTTTCTTT
CDR3: CASSAQGVGTEAFF

size: few
V: TRBV5-1
J: TRBJ2-1
D: -
DNA: TGCGCCAGCAGCGTATTAGCGAGACGGGAGTCTGTGCAGTTCTTC
CDR3: CASSVLARRESVQFF

size: once
V: TRBV10-2
J: TRBJ2-2
D: TRBD2
DNA: TGCGCCAGCGGCGGGAGGTTGGCCGGGGAGCTGTTTTTT
CDR3: CASGGRLAGELFF

size: -
V: TRBV27
J: TRBJ2-3
D: -
DNA: TGTGCCAGCAGTTTAGCAAGTGGATCGGGGGATACGCAGTATTTT
CDR3: CASSLASGSGDTQYF

size: few
V: TRBV7-2
J: TRBJ2-4
D: TRBD2
DNA: TGTGCCAGCACTCGGGGGGGAGCCAAAAACATTCAGTACTTC
CDR3: CASTRGGAKNIQYF

size: -
V: TRBV20-1
J: TRBJ2-1
D: TRBD2
DNA: TGCAGTGCTAGCTCCGGCGGGAGGGCCGACAATGAGCAGTTCTTC
CDR3: CSASSGGRADNEQFF

size: few
V: TRBV20-1
J: TRBJ2-2
D: TRBD2
DNA: TGCAGTGCCCTACAGCGGACTAGCGGGAACCCGAACACCGGGGAGCTGTTTTTT
CDR3: CSALQRTSGNPNTGELFF

size: few
V: TRBV5-1
J: TRBJ1-5
D: -
DNA: TGCGCCAGCAGCATGGATGCAGGGAGCAATCAGCCCCAGCATTTT
CDR3: CASSMDAGSNQPQHF

size: -
V: TRBV12-3/TRBV12-4
J: TRBJ2-7
D: TRBD2
DNA: TGTGCCAGCAGTTTCGGGACTAGCTTGTACGAGCAGTACTTC
CDR3: CASSFGTSLYEQYF

size: few
V: TRBV6-5
J: TRBJ2-7
D: TRBD1
DNA: TGTGCCAGCAGTTCCCGGACAGGGACCTACGAGCAGTACTTC
CDR3: CASSSRTGTYEQYF